The next 28 T cell receptor beta chains were all read from a single sample in a study of blood T cell repertoires in COVID-19. Method: immunoSEQ multiplex PCR; TCRdb's copy keeps in-frame clones and lacks some. The sample carries approximately 210,000 clones, roughly 81% recorded once. The material sequenced was peripheral blood. The receptors were sampled from a woman aged 45 to 65 with active or convalescent COVID-19.

The chain links TRBV5-1 to TRBJ2-1; 7 nucleotides line up with TRBD2. The V segment lost 3 bases and the J segment 6 bases; nucleotides outside the gene matches: 9. Germline CDR1 SGHRS, CDR2 YFSETQ. The CDR3 has 15 residues. CDR3 residues: CASSSQTSAVNEQFF. The CDR3 DNA follows: TGCGCCAGCAGCTCCCAAACTAGCGCAGTCAATGAGCAGTTCTTC.

The rearrangement links TRBV3-1 (or the pseudogene TRBV3-2) to TRBJ1-3; D is undetermined. This CDR3 contains 14 residues. CDR1 is LGHDT, CDR2 YNNKEL, per germline (reference sequence). The V gene lost 4 bases and the J gene lost 0 bases, with 7 bases spanning the gap. This chain's CDR3 is CASSRPNSGNTIYF. In DNA, the CDR3 is TGTGCCAGCAGCCGGCCGAACTCTGGAAACACCATATATTTT.

This chain links TRBV28 with TRBJ1-1; D perhaps matches TRBD1 (5 bases). The CDR3 consists of 15 residues. Germline V lookup: CDR1 MDHEN, CDR2 SYDVKM. V gave up 3 bases and J gave up 4 bases, with 15 bases separating them. CDR3 nucleotide sequence: TGTGCCAGCAGTTTCGGGGGTTGGAGTGGCACTGAAGCTTTCTTT. The encoded protein is CASSFGGWSGTEAFF.

The V and J genes are TRBV6-5 and TRBJ1-6; the D is unclear. The CDR3 is 14 amino acids. Trimming left V 11 bases short and J 7 bases short, with 18 bases between. Germline V CDR1 and CDR2: MNHEY, SVGAGI. This CDR3 reads CAARLRGGNSPLHF. The DNA for the CDR3 is TGTGCCGCGAGACTTCGGGGTGGAAATTCACCCCTCCACTTT.

V and J are TRBV9 and TRBJ2-3; TRBD1 matches 8 bases. The CDR3 contains 14 residues. The V and J ends lost 4 bases and 8 bases, in that order; junction bases with no gene match: 9. Germline V lookup: CDR1 SGDLS, CDR2 YYNGEE. CDR3 region: CASSLQGGQLTQYF. CDR3 nucleotides: TGTGCCAGCAGCCTACAGGGGGGCCAGCTTACGCAGTATTTT.

The J gene is TRBJ2-1, the V gene TRBV11-3; TRBD1 is a possible D gene (6 bases). Germline lookup yields CDR1 SGHNT and CDR2 YENEEA. With 3 bases removed from V and 7 bases from J, the gap between germline ends came to 13 bases. This CDR3 spans 14 amino acids. CDR3 in DNA: TGTGCCAGCAGCTTCGGGCAGGGGTATAATGAGCAGTTCTTC. This encodes CASSFGQGYNEQFF.

About this clone: An end of the junction differs from the germline gene, which may be a read error. The chain uses TRBV28 and TRBJ1-6; 7 positions agree with TRBD1. Germline V gene sequence: CDR1 MDHEN, CDR2 SYDVKM. CDR3 length equals 12 residues. CDR3 DNA sequence: TGCTCCTCCCGGGACAGAAATTCACCCCTCCACTTT. Its protein product is CSSRDRNSPLHF.

Note on this clone: Other nucleotide sequences in the sample specify the same CDR3. The chain is built from TRBV2 and TRBJ1-1; D possibly corresponds to TRBD1 (5 bases). V was pared by 6 bases and J by 4 bases, with 9 bases between. Germline CDR1 reads SNHLY; CDR2 reads FYNNEI. The CDR3 covers 12 residues. CDR3 amino acids: CASRPDSTEAFF. The CDR3 nucleotides are TGTGCCAGCAGACCAGACAGCACTGAAGCTTTCTTT.

This clone was counted at least ten times. The chain employs TRBV5-1 and TRBJ1-6; D gene unclear. The germline gives CDR1 SGHRS, CDR2 YFSETQ. Trimming left V 1 base short and J 2 bases short, with 13 bases between. The CDR3 has 17 amino acids. The CDR3 DNA sequence: TGCGCCAGCAGCTTGTATTCGGCCGGGGCCTATAATTCACCCCTCCACTTT. Protein: CASSLYSAGAYNSPLHF.

This rearrangement joins TRBV11-1 to TRBJ1-2, with 7 nucleotides matching TRBD1. CDR3 length: 15 residues. V lost 4 bases to trimming and J lost 4 bases; unmatched junction nucleotides: 9. Germline V gene lookup returns CDR1 SGHAT and CDR2 FQDESV (reference sequence). The CDR3 coding sequence is TGTGCCAGCAGCTCACCAAACAGGGGCGGCTATGGCTACACCTTC. This encodes CASSSPNRGGYGYTF.

The chain uses TRBV6-6 and TRBJ1-1, with 10 bases fitting TRBD1. Germline CDR1 and CDR2: MNHNY and SVGAGI (reference sequence). J lost 2 bases, V lost 5 bases, and 11 bases had no gene match. The CDR3 contains 17 residues. For the CDR3, the DNA is TGTGCCAGCAGTCCCGTCCGACAGGGGGCCTATAACACTGAAGCTTTCTTT. Amino acids: CASSPVRQGAYNTEAFF.

This rearrangement joins TRBV7-3 to TRBJ2-7; perhaps TRBD2 as D (5 bases). The ends were cut back, 4 bases at V and 3 bases at J, with 16 bases in the middle. The length of the CDR3 is 15 residues. Germline CDR1 is SGHTA and CDR2 is FQGTGA. The CDR3, as DNA: TGTGCCAGCAGCTACCGGACGGGGTTGAACTACGAGCAGTACTTC. It codes for CASSYRTGLNYEQYF.

This rearrangement joins TRBV28 to TRBJ2-7; TRBD2 is a possible D gene (6 bases). This CDR3 spans 15 amino acids. CDR1 and CDR2 from the germline V gene are MDHEN and SYDVKM. The V and J ends lost 4 bases and 4 bases respectively, with 17 bases between them. DNA for the CDR3: TGTGCCAGCAGTTCTCCCCGGGACTCGACATACGAGCAGTACTTC. Translating it yields CASSSPRDSTYEQYF. The variable domain in full, completed from reference TRBV28 and TRBJ2-7, reads DVKVTQSSRYLVKRTGEKVFLECVQDMDHENMFWYRQDPGLGLRLIYFSYDVKMKEKGDIPEGYSVSREKKERFSLILESASTNQTSMYLCASSSPRDSTYEQYFGPGTRLTVT.

The V call is TRBV27, the J call TRBJ2-3; TRBD2 aligns across 10 bases. Looked up from germline, CDR1 is MNHEY and CDR2 is SMNVEV (reference sequence). CDR3 length equals 17 residues. J lost 5 bases, V lost 7 bases, and 15 bases had no gene match. CDR3 sequence: CASTSGGALLTGDTQYF. The CDR3 DNA is TGTGCCAGCACCAGCGGGGGGGCCTTATTAACAGGAGATACGCAGTATTTT.

The J gene is TRBJ1-1, the V gene TRBV10-3; the D gene is possibly TRBD1 (6 bases). V lost 11 bases to trimming and J lost 5 bases, with 18 bases between them. Germline V lookup: CDR1 ENHRY, CDR2 SYGVKD. The CDR3 has 13 residues. CDR3 sequence reads: CASKGGRETEAFF. The CDR3 nucleotides are TGTGCCTCCAAGGGGGGGCGGGAGACTGAAGCTTTCTTT.

V and J are TRBV27 and TRBJ1-6; D gene ambiguous. Germline V CDR1 and CDR2: MNHEY, SMNVEV (reference sequence). This CDR3 is built from 12 residues. The V end lost 3 bases, the J end lost 6 bases, and 3 bases lay between the germline ends. CDR3 bases: TGTGCCAGCAGTTTTAGTAATTCACCCCTCCACTTT. It specifies CASSFSNSPLHF.

In this sample, this clone turned up once. The chain combines TRBV7-2 with TRBJ2-7, with D maybe TRBD1 (6 bases). From germline, CDR1 is SGHTA and CDR2 FQGNSA. The CDR3 consists of 14 residues. V was cut by 5 bases and J by 6 bases, with 17 bases left in between. The CDR3 region is CASSPQGSLREQYF. The CDR3 DNA reads TGTGCCAGCAGCCCGCAGGGGAGTTTGCGCGAGCAGTACTTC. Looking up the rest from reference TRBV7-2 and TRBJ2-7 gives the full variable domain: GAGVSQSPSNKVTEKGKDVELRCDPISGHTALYWYRQSLGQGLEFLIYFQGNSAPDKSGLPSDRFSAERTGGSVSTLTIQRTQQEDSAVYLCASSPQGSLREQYFGPGTRLTVT.

This sequence joins TRBV30 and TRBJ2-3; D possibly corresponds to TRBD1 (6 bases). The CDR3 totals 18 residues. CDR1 is GTSNPN and CDR2 is SVGIG in the germline V gene (reference sequence). V lost 4 bases to trimming and J lost 8 bases, with 31 bases between them. Written as DNA, the CDR3 is TGTGCCTGGACCCACCTCATTCCCAGGGGCCTCACGTACGGTACGCAGTATTTT. Translated, it gives CAWTHLIPRGLTYGTQYF.

The chain has TRBV10-3 and TRBJ1-5; D remains unclear. Looked up from germline, CDR1 is ENHRY and CDR2 is SYGVKD. The CDR3 totals 14 residues. V was cut by 2 bases and J by 4 bases, with 9 bases left in between. CDR3 protein: CAISETDLNQPQHF. CDR3 coding DNA: TGTGCCATCAGTGAGACAGACCTTAATCAGCCCCAGCATTTT.

V and J are TRBV24-1 and TRBJ2-7; TRBD1 agrees at 7 bases. Unmatched junction bases numbered 8, after V lost 7 bases and J lost 6 bases. Per germline, CDR1 KGHDR and CDR2 SFDVKD. The CDR3 consists of 13 residues. CDR3 in DNA: TGTGCCACCAGCCGGGACAGATTGTCCGAGCAGTACTTC. It specifies CATSRDRLSEQYF.

V gene TRBV28 combines with J gene TRBJ1-5, with D perhaps matching TRBD1 (5 bases). The germline V and J ends were trimmed by 7 bases and 6 bases, with 19 bases remaining between them. Germline V gene sequence: CDR1 MDHEN, CDR2 SYDVKM. This CDR3 is 15 amino acids long. The CDR3 nucleotides are TGTGCCAGCACTCTACCGCCAGGGATGGGTCAGCCCCAGCATTTT. Residues: CASTLPPGMGQPQHF. Looking up the rest from reference TRBV28 and TRBJ1-5 gives the full variable domain: DVKVTQSSRYLVKRTGEKVFLECVQDMDHENMFWYRQDPGLGLRLIYFSYDVKMKEKGDIPEGYSVSREKKERFSLILESASTNQTSMYLCASTLPPGMGQPQHFGDGTRLSIL.

V is TRBV2 and J is TRBJ1-3, with D possibly matching TRBD1 (5 bases). The CDR3 sequence is 14 residues long. Per the germline V gene, CDR1 is SNHLY and CDR2 is FYNNEI. Deletions cut 5 bases from V and 0 bases from J, with 8 bases between. The CDR3 DNA reads as TGTGCCAGCAGTTCAGGGAACTCTGGAAACACCATATATTTT. This sequence encodes CASSSGNSGNTIYF.

This chain joins TRBV18 and TRBJ1-1; no clear D gene. This CDR3 is 13 amino acids long. The germline gives CDR1 KGHSH, CDR2 LQKENI. V was pared by 2 bases and J by 6 bases, with 10 bases between. The CDR3 sequence is CASSPEGQAEAFF. In DNA, the CDR3 is TGTGCCAGCTCACCAGAGGGCCAGGCTGAAGCTTTCTTT.

The genes are TRBV6-1 and TRBJ1-3, with a tentative D call TRBD1 (6 bases). The CDR3 sequence is 17 residues long. CDR1 and CDR2 from the germline V gene are MNHNS and SASEGT. V dropped 4 bases and J dropped 0 bases, with 16 bases sitting between them. CDR3 in DNA: TGTGCCAGCAGTGGCGCCGGGACACTGTTCTCTGGAAACACCATATATTTT. Residues: CASSGAGTLFSGNTIYF.

V is TRBV11-2 and J is TRBJ2-1; no clear D gene. This CDR3 region has 14 residues. V dropped 1 base and J dropped 5 bases, with 9 bases sitting between them. Looked up from germline, CDR1 is SGHAT and CDR2 is FQNNGV. CDR3 bases: TGTGCCAGCAGCTTAGCTCTTCTAAACAATGAGCAGTTCTTC. Translation gives CASSLALLNNEQFF.

The V gene is TRBV6-5, the J gene TRBJ2-7; D perhaps matches TRBD2 (6 bases). The V and J ends lost 8 bases and 6 bases respectively, with 23 bases between them. The CDR3 spans 15 residues. CDR1 is MNHEY, CDR2 SVGAGI, per germline. The CDR3, as DNA: TGTGCCAGCCCGACTAGGGCAGGAAATTGGGGCGAGCAGTACGTC. Translating it yields CASPTRAGNWGEQYV.

The rearrangement links TRBV18 to TRBJ2-7, with D maybe TRBD1 (7 bases). Germline CDR1 reads KGHSH; CDR2 reads LQKENI. CDR3 length equals 14 residues. Trimming shortened V by 4 bases and J by 4 bases, and 14 bases separated the two germline ends. The DNA of the CDR3 is TGTGCCAGCTCACAAGACAGGGCGGGATACGAGCAGTACTTC. Translating gives CASSQDRAGYEQYF.

V usage is TRBV3-1 (or the pseudogene TRBV3-2) and J usage is TRBJ2-3; TRBD1 agrees at 8 bases. V shed 3 bases, J shed 5 bases, and the junction held 7 bases outside the gene matches. This CDR3 has 15 residues. Per germline, CDR1 LGHDT and CDR2 YNNKEL (reference sequence). Here the CDR3 DNA reads TGTGCCAGCAGCCACGGGGACAGGCGGGGAGATACGCAGTATTTT. Its translation: CASSHGDRRGDTQYF.